This T cell receptor beta chain was identified in a study of blood T cell repertoires in COVID-19. This clone has more than one count but fewer than ten. CDR1 is GTSNPN and CDR2 is SVGIG in the germline V gene (reference sequence). V shed 2 bases, J shed 1 base, and the junction held 5 bases outside the gene matches. The CDR3 totals 16 residues. Measured with immunoSEQ multiplex PCR; TCRdb has only the in-frame clones, and not every one. The sample shows around 250,000 clones, around nine tenths of them seen only once. The rearrangement links TRBV30 to TRBJ2-1; 10 nucleotides match TRBD2. Sequencing used peripheral blood. This TCR came from a middle-aged man with active or convalescent COVID-19. The CDR3 protein is CAWSWTSGISYNEQFF. The CDR3 DNA is TGTGCCTGGAGTTGGACTAGCGGAATATCCTACAATGAGCAGTTCTTC.